This T cell receptor beta chain was observed in a study of shared clonotypes between healthy human individuals. Overall study findings and caveats: Expectations were that clonotype sharing among donors would be affected by sequencing depth. On the whole, naive subsets had larger estimated richness than memory subsets had.

Germline CDR1 and CDR2: PRHDT and FYEKMQ (reference sequence). This CDR3 has 13 residues. The J segment lost 3 bases and the V segment lost 5 bases, leaving 1 base of the junction unmatched. CD45RO negativity and positive selection for CCR7 defined naive CD8 cells, a population that excluded terminally differentiated effector memory CD45RA+ cells. The repertoire was sequenced with immunoSEQ multiplex PCR; TCRdb's copy has only in-frame clones and lacks some. The repertoire consists of about 2.1 million clones, with over 85% occurring once and the leading ten covering around 1.8%. Of note for this clone: What it binds is not known.

The chain couples TRBV13 to TRBJ2-7; the match to TRBD2 covers 10 bases. The sequencing sample was made of naive CD8+ T cells from PBMCs. The clonotype comes from a man younger than 35 in good health. Some clones in this sample may be carry-over from other donors' samples. CDR3 DNA: TGTGCCAGCAGCGCTAGCGGGAGCTACGAGCAGTACTTC. This encodes CASSASGSYEQYF.